The T cell receptor (beta chain) described here comes from a study of blood T cells in healthy people across ages. Broader study findings: Investigators viewed diversity estimates from one million T cells as underestimates, the study reported.

This CDR3 contains 14 residues. V was pared by 6 bases and J by 0 bases, with 11 bases between. Germline assignment: CDR1 MNHNS and CDR2 SASEGT. This clonotype was counted a few times. Its target is not known. Extraction yielded at least 6 micrograms of total RNA per sample. Primed by a sample-barcoded 5' primer and a J-beta primer mix, a second PCR proceeded for about 7 to 11 cycles. A single record per CDR3 protein comes from TCRdb applying MiXCR to the 5' RACE reads. The sample holds hundreds of thousands of distinct CDR3 sequences, approximately 30% seen once. This chain links TRBV6-1 with TRBJ1-2; possibly TRBD1 for D (6 bases). The sequencing sample was made of blood. The sequence was collected from a woman at least 80 years old in good health. DNA for the CDR3: TGTGCCAGCAGGAGGCAGGGGACTAACTATGGCTACACCTTC. The encoded protein is CASRRQGTNYGYTF.